This TCR beta chain came from a study of blood T cells in healthy people across ages. Study findings and constraints: TCR beta diversity correlated strongly with naive T cell percentage. Fewer expanded clones and more diversity marked long-lived versus aged donors. Observed TCR beta diversity per million T cells went down as age went up. This fall followed a roughly linear course with age. Total diversity from one million sequenced T cells was likely underestimated.

Trimming took off 1 base at V and 10 bases at J, with 13 bases between the two ends. The CDR3 length is 13 residues. The germline V gene has CDR1 GTSNPN and CDR2 SVGIG (reference sequence). A second about 6 to 12 cycle PCR used barcoded and J-beta primers. Each CDR3 protein is one row after TCRdb ran MiXCR on the 5' RACE reads. The sample lists 1.5 million or so distinct CDR3 sequences, approximately 43% occurring once. Notes on this clonotype: Its specificity is not known.

The chain employs TRBV30 and TRBJ1-4; D gene ambiguous. This TCR was sampled from a woman aged 18-29 years in good health. The material sequenced was blood. This CDR3 reads CAWSADFRGKLFF. The CDR3 DNA reads TGTGCCTGGAGTGCGGACTTTCGCGGAAAACTGTTTTTT. The full variable domain, in which reference TRBV30 and TRBJ1-4 provide the parts outside the CDR3, is SQTIHQWPATLVQPVGSPLSLECTVEGTSNPNLYWYRQAAGRGLQLLFYSVGIGQISSEVPQNLSASRPQDRQFILSSKKLLLSDSGFYLCAWSADFRGKLFFGSGTQLSVL.